The 30 T cell receptor beta chains below come from one sample, sequenced in a study of blood T cell repertoires in COVID-19. The data were produced by immunoSEQ multiplex PCR, yet TCRdb's version contains in-frame clones alone and is incomplete. The table includes roughly 400,000 clones, 87% detected once. The sample taken for sequencing was peripheral blood. These receptors all stem from a woman aged 55-69 years with COVID-19, enrolled during active disease.

This chain joins TRBV2 and TRBJ2-3, with 11 bases aligning to TRBD2. This CDR3 spans 15 amino acids. Trimming at V came to 7 bases and at J to 2 bases, leaving 5 bases not matched to a gene. In germline, CDR1 is SNHLY, CDR2 FYNNEI. Written as DNA, the CDR3 is TGTGCCAGCACCCTAGCGGGGGGATCCACAGATACGCAGTATTTT. Protein product: CASTLAGGSTDTQYF.

The rearrangement joins TRBV19 to TRBJ2-7; TRBD1 matches 8 bases. Germline-derived CDR1 and CDR2 are LNHDA and SQIVND (reference sequence). With 10 bases clipped from V and 6 bases from J, the junction kept 11 bases outside the gene matches. The CDR3 loop spans 13 amino acids. CDR3 region: CAIPTAGGLEQYF. The CDR3, as DNA: TGTGCCATCCCTACGGCAGGGGGCCTCGAGCAGTACTTC.

This clone was recorded once. J is TRBJ1-6 and V is TRBV11-2; TRBD1 might be the D (6 bases). Germline V gene sequence: CDR1 SGHAT, CDR2 FQNNGV. This CDR3 comprises 12 residues. The V gene lost 7 bases and the J gene lost 16 bases, with 17 bases spanning the gap. Here the CDR3 reads CASIGAGTSLHF. CDR3 coding DNA: TGTGCCAGCATCGGAGCGGGGACATCGCTCCACTTT. The variable domain in full, completed from reference TRBV11-2 and TRBJ1-6, reads EAGVAQSPRYKIIEKRQSVAFWCNPISGHATLYWYQQILGQGPKLLIQFQNNGVVDDSQLPKDRFSAERLKGVDSTLKIQPAKLEDSAVYLCASIGAGTSLHFGNGTRLTVT.

This clone has more than one count but fewer than ten. The J gene is TRBJ2-5, the V gene TRBV5-6; 8 bases are a match to TRBD2. This CDR3 is 13 amino acids long. CDR1 is SGHDT, CDR2 YYEEEE, per germline. Trimming removed 3 bases from V and 3 bases from J; junction bases left unmatched: 1. The CDR3 loop is CASSSTSEETQYF. As DNA, the CDR3 is TGTGCCAGCAGCTCGACTAGCGAAGAGACCCAGTACTTC.

The V call is TRBV27, the J call TRBJ2-3; possibly TRBD2 for D (6 bases). Deletions cut 7 bases from V and 5 bases from J, with 13 bases between. From germline, CDR1 is MNHEY and CDR2 SMNVEV (reference sequence). The CDR3 loop spans 13 amino acids. This CDR3 reads CASTSTGEDTQYF. The CDR3 region has the DNA TGTGCCAGCACCTCAACGGGGGAAGATACGCAGTATTTT.

This chain joins TRBV5-6 and TRBJ1-5, with D possibly matching TRBD1 (5 bases). V was pared by 3 bases and J by 7 bases, with 14 bases between. The CDR3 is 14 amino acids. Germline-derived CDR1 and CDR2 are SGHDT and YYEEEE. The CDR3 protein is CASSSGGGIQPQHF. The CDR3 DNA sequence: TGTGCCAGCAGCTCGGGGGGAGGGATACAGCCCCAGCATTTT.

In nucleotides, the CDR3 is TGTGCCAGCAGCATTCAGCGGAACACTGAAGCTTTCTTT. Amino acids: CASSIQRNTEAFF. The gene calls are TRBV11-1 and TRBJ1-1; unclear D gene. Germline V gene lookup returns CDR1 SGHAT and CDR2 FQDESV (reference sequence). This CDR3 is 13 amino acids long. V was pared by 5 bases and J by 1 base, with 8 bases between.

The rearrangement joins TRBV5-1 to TRBJ2-7; D perhaps matches TRBD1 (5 bases). Germline lookup yields CDR1 SGHRS and CDR2 YFSETQ. The V end lost 0 bases, the J end lost 7 bases, and 20 bases lay between the germline ends. The CDR3 is made up of 16 amino acids. The CDR3 protein is CASSLGTSGFGREQYF. The CDR3 DNA sequence: TGCGCCAGCAGCTTGGGTACTTCAGGGTTCGGCCGGGAGCAGTACTTC.

The gene calls are TRBV5-1 and TRBJ1-3, with 8 positions matching TRBD1. After removal of 4 bases from V and 0 bases from J, the junction contained 12 bases not matched to a gene. The CDR3 consists of 18 residues. The germline V gene has CDR1 SGHRS and CDR2 YFSETQ. The CDR3 nucleotides are TGCGCCAGCAGCCCGACGGGACAGGTAGAGACCTCTGGAAACACCATATATTTT. Translated, it gives CASSPTGQVETSGNTIYF.

V usage is TRBV6-5 and J usage is TRBJ1-2; TRBD1 matches 10 bases. The V and J ends lost 2 bases and 8 bases, in that order; junction bases with no gene match: 5. CDR3 size: 14 residues. CDR1 and CDR2 from the germline V gene are MNHEY and SVGAGI. CDR3 protein: CASSYRGQGRGYTF. The CDR3 nucleotides are TGTGCCAGCAGTTACCGGGGACAGGGGAGAGGCTACACCTTC.

The V call is TRBV2, the J call TRBJ2-7; TRBD1 aligns across 9 bases. This CDR3 is built from 12 residues. The germline CDR1 and CDR2 sequences are SNHLY and FYNNEI. V was pared by 7 bases and J by 7 bases, with 5 bases of the junction left unmatched. CDR3 amino acids: CASNPDRGEQYF. CDR3 sequence (DNA): TGTGCCAGCAATCCCGACAGGGGGGAGCAGTACTTC.

CDR3 bases: TGTGCCAGCAGCCAACCCCAGGACAGGGGGCTTTCAGATACGCAGTATTTT. As protein: CASSQPQDRGLSDTQYF. J is TRBJ2-3 and V is TRBV3-1 (or the pseudogene TRBV3-2); 11 nucleotides agree with TRBD1. The germline CDR1 and CDR2 sequences are LGHDT and YNNKEL (reference sequence). CDR3 size: 17 residues. Trimming removed 2 bases from V and 4 bases from J; junction bases left unmatched: 8.

This sequence joins TRBV7-9 and TRBJ1-3, with unresolved D. This CDR3 comprises 15 residues. The germline V gene encodes CDR1 SEHNR and CDR2 FQNEAQ (reference sequence). The V end lost 5 bases, the J end lost 0 bases, and 11 bases lay between the germline ends. This CDR3 is CASSLASGSGNTIYF. Here the CDR3 DNA reads TGTGCCAGCAGCCTCGCCTCCGGCTCTGGAAACACCATATATTTT.

This chain uses TRBV6-5 with TRBJ1-5; the match to TRBD1 covers 7 bases. The trim removed 7 bases at V and 9 bases at J, leaving 9 bases unmatched. This CDR3 has 13 amino acids. CDR1 MNHEY and CDR2 SVGAGI come from the germline V gene. CDR3 nucleotides: TGTGCCAGCACTCTAGACAGGGAAGGGCCCCAGCATTTT. Protein: CASTLDREGPQHF.

This clone was seen just once. As DNA, the CDR3 is TGTGCCAGCAGCATAACTGGACTAGTTGGCGAGACCCAGTACTTC. This gives the protein CASSITGLVGETQYF. The chain combines TRBV7-2 with TRBJ2-5, with 7 bases lining up with TRBD2. The CDR3 totals 15 residues. J lost 5 bases, V lost 5 bases, and 11 bases had no gene match. Germline V gene sequence: CDR1 SGHTA, CDR2 FQGNSA.

The V and J genes are TRBV29-1 and TRBJ2-3; no firm D call. Germline V gene lookup returns CDR1 SQVTM and CDR2 ANQGSEA. The CDR3 is 13 residues long. V lost 5 bases to trimming and J lost 0 bases, with 9 bases between them. CDR3 sequence reads: CSVRVASTDTQYF. In nucleotides, the CDR3 is TGCAGCGTTCGGGTCGCTAGCACAGATACGCAGTATTTT.

The chain combines TRBV11-2 with TRBJ2-3, with a possible D match to TRBD1 (6 bases). With 5 bases removed from V and 2 bases from J, the gap between germline ends came to 17 bases. The CDR3 length is 16 residues. The V gene's germline CDR1 is SGHAT and CDR2 FQNNGV. The DNA for the CDR3 is TGTGCCAGCAGCCCAGGCTGGGGGCGCCTCACAGATACGCAGTATTTT. This translates into CASSPGWGRLTDTQYF.

The chain uses TRBV19 and TRBJ1-5; D gene unclear. CDR3 size: 15 residues. Trimming stripped 6 bases from V and 0 bases from J, with 12 bases between. CDR1 is LNHDA and CDR2 is SQIVND in the germline V gene (reference sequence). The CDR3 DNA follows: TGTGCCAGTAGAGGCCAGCGTCATAGCAATCAGCCCCAGCATTTT. It encodes CASRGQRHSNQPQHF. The full variable domain, rest sourced from reference TRBV19 and TRBJ1-5, is DGGITQSPKYLFRKEGQNVTLSCEQNLNHDAMYWYRQDPGQGLRLIYYSQIVNDFQKGDIAEGYSVSREKKESFPLTVTSAQKNPTAFYLCASRGQRHSNQPQHFGDGTRLSIL.

The chain is built from TRBV11-2 and TRBJ1-2, with TRBD1 matching over 7 bases. V dropped 1 base and J dropped 4; count of bases not matched to a gene: 6. Germline V gene lookup returns CDR1 SGHAT and CDR2 FQNNGV. This CDR3 has 15 amino acids. The CDR3 DNA is TGTGCCAGCAGCTTAGCACTGGGGACAGTCTATGGCTACACCTTC. Residues: CASSLALGTVYGYTF.

The chain recombines TRBV6-5 with TRBJ2-7; TRBD1 aligns across 7 bases. The CDR3 is made up of 14 amino acids. The ends lost 8 bases at V and 2 bases at J; junction bases unmatched: 9. Germline values: CDR1 MNHEY, CDR2 SVGAGI. The CDR3 nucleotides read TGTGCCAGCGAAATAGGACAGGCCCCCTACGAGCAGTACTTC. This gives the protein CASEIGQAPYEQYF.

The genes are TRBV3-1 (or the pseudogene TRBV3-2) and TRBJ2-7; D remains unclear. V lost 4 bases and J 3 bases, leaving 4 bases between the germline ends. This CDR3 contains 11 residues. Looked up from germline, CDR1 is LGHDT and CDR2 is YNNKEL (reference sequence). CDR3 nucleotides: TGTGCCAGCAGCCGTCTCTACGAGCAGTACTTC. Residues: CASSRLYEQYF.

The gene calls are TRBV5-5 and TRBJ2-7; 7 bases are shared with TRBD2. Per germline, CDR1 SGHKS and CDR2 YYEKEE (reference sequence). The CDR3 has 15 residues. V lost 4 bases to trimming and J lost 3 bases; unmatched junction nucleotides: 10. The chain's CDR3 is CASSHGTGGNYEQYF. The CDR3 region has the DNA TGTGCCAGCAGCCACGGGACGGGGGGAAACTACGAGCAGTACTTC.

This chain links TRBV3-1 (or the pseudogene TRBV3-2) with TRBJ1-6, with D possibly matching TRBD1 (5 bases). Looked up from germline, CDR1 is LGHDT and CDR2 is YNNKEL (reference sequence). The CDR3 is 15 residues long. V was trimmed by 0 bases and J by 4 bases, leaving 7 bases between them. CDR3 DNA sequence: TGTGCCAGCAGCCAAGAGACAGCTTATAATTCACCCCTCCACTTT. Translation: CASSQETAYNSPLHF.

The J gene is TRBJ2-5, the V gene TRBV4-1, with 9 bases lining up with TRBD2. The V segment lost 4 bases and the J segment 4 bases; nucleotides outside the gene matches: 7. This CDR3 spans 15 amino acids. Germline values: CDR1 MGHRA, CDR2 YSYEKL. CDR3 DNA sequence: TGCGCCAGCAGCCCAGGGACTAGCAGGTCAGAGACCCAGTACTTC. Translating gives CASSPGTSRSETQYF.

This clone was counted a single time. The chain recombines TRBV5-1 with TRBJ2-1; D might be TRBD1 (6 bases). Germline-derived CDR1 and CDR2 are SGHRS and YFSETQ. CDR3 length: 13 residues. Trimming shortened V by 0 bases and J by 15 bases, and 16 bases separated the two germline ends. The DNA of the CDR3 is TGCGCCAGCAGCTTGGACATTCCCCAGGGGCCGTTCTTC. It is translated as CASSLDIPQGPFF. The whole variable domain, filled in from reference TRBV5-1 and TRBJ2-1, reads KAGVTQTPRYLIKTRGQQVTLSCSPISGHRSVSWYQQTPGQGLQFLFEYFSETQRNKGNFPGRFSGRQFSNSRSEMNVSTLELGDSALYLCASSLDIPQGPFFGPGTRLTVL.

The chain carries TRBV6-5 and TRBJ2-7; 8 bases line up with TRBD2. Germline V gene lookup returns CDR1 MNHEY and CDR2 SVGAGI. Trimming at V came to 6 bases and at J to 3 bases, leaving 7 bases not matched to a gene. This CDR3 region has 14 residues. The CDR3 spells CASSRTSRYYEQYF. The CDR3 nucleotides read TGTGCCAGCAGCAGGACTAGCAGATACTACGAGCAGTACTTC.

J is TRBJ2-3 and V is TRBV5-1, with 7 bases that match TRBD2. Per the germline V gene, CDR1 is SGHRS and CDR2 is YFSETQ. The CDR3 loop spans 17 amino acids. Trimming took 7 bases from V and 0 from J; bases not matched to a gene: 14. The CDR3 here is CASAKGSGRGSTDTQYF. The CDR3 DNA sequence: TGCGCCAGCGCAAAGGGGTCTGGGCGGGGGAGCACAGATACGCAGTATTTT.

This chain joins TRBV11-2 and TRBJ1-1; D is perhaps TRBD1 (5 bases). The CDR3 loop spans 13 amino acids. Germline CDR1 reads SGHAT; CDR2 reads FQNNGV. Trimming removed 8 bases from V and 4 bases from J, with 14 bases in between. The CDR3 DNA reads TGTGCCAGCTTGGATCGGGGGGGCACTGAAGCTTTCTTT. Its protein is CASLDRGGTEAFF.

The CDR3 spells CASSPDRIGEKLFF. For the CDR3, the DNA is TGCGCCAGCAGCCCCGACAGGATAGGGGAAAAACTGTTTTTT. This rearrangement joins TRBV5-1 to TRBJ1-4; tentative D call: TRBD1 (6 bases). In germline, CDR1 is SGHRS, CDR2 YFSETQ. The ends were cut back, 4 bases at V and 8 bases at J, with 15 bases in the middle. CDR3 size: 14 residues.

The chain couples TRBV5-4 to TRBJ1-5; no definite D call. The germline CDR1 and CDR2 sequences are SGHNT and YYREEE (reference sequence). V shed 4 bases and J shed 3 bases, with 14 bases lying between them. The CDR3 is made up of 15 amino acids. In DNA, the CDR3 is TGTGCCAGCAGCCCGGGGTCCGGCATCAATCAGCCCCAGCATTTT. Protein product: CASSPGSGINQPQHF.